Detailed here is one TCR beta chain. Its cognate antigen has yet to be identified. Per-base quality was not reported, and no clone a single base away is much larger than it. The CDR1 and CDR2 encoded by the germline V gene are ENHRY and SYGVKD. Here V drops 10 bases and J drops 9 bases, and the junction holds 12 bases not matched to any gene. The CDR3 numbers 13 residues from cysteine through phenylalanine. This entry keeps only the CDR3 DNA: 39 bases, framed from base 1. Full-length TCR variable regions were amplified by 5' RACE PCR with constant-region reverse primers, followed by semi-nested PCR with Nested Universal Primer A. The ReliaPrep RNA Cell Miniprep System was used to extract total RNA, which was then reverse transcribed into 5'RACE-ready cDNA with the SMARTer RACE 5'/3' Kit. Multiplex adaptors were used to barcode full-length TCR alpha and beta libraries, and the barcoded libraries were sequenced on an Illumina MiSeq. As for the authors' bioinformatics: For each of nine subset-tissue groups, sequencing data from the five patients were pooled, and the groups were then compared using unsupervised clustering of TCR gene usage. Repertoire similarity was calculated with the Morisita-Horn index, weighting shared sequences by their contribution to each repertoire. TCRdb handled the public reads itself, with Q25 trimming in fastp and clone calling in MiXCR, and kept productive beta chains. Every entry covers one CDR3 protein and lists the most common genes and DNA from its rows. TCRdb, not the original authors, processed these V and J calls. The sample table shows about 50,000 distinct CDR3 sequences, and roughly 28% are seen once. Of the sample, around 1.9% is held by the ten largest clones.

This entry belongs to a study (dated by TCRdb to about 2015). Regarding the study in general: Whether tumor-infiltrating Tregs in breast cancer are recruited from blood Tregs or converted in situ from other CD4+ T cell subsets was tested.

Here is what the overall study found, with its caveats: Validation in the larger cohort was restricted to a single TCR beta V-J rearrangement rather than whole repertoires. The greatest overlap of tumor-infiltrating Treg TCR alpha and beta sequences was observed with tumor naive CD4+ T cells, followed by blood naive CD4+ T cells. The TCR gene usage of tumor memory CD4+ T cells clustered together with blood and lymph node memory CD4+ cells and with lymph node naive CD4+ cells.

To purify naive CD4+ T cells, the Miltenyi Naive CD4+ T Cell Isolation kit was used, and CD25 microbeads served to deplete Tregs. Tregs, naive and memory CD4+ T cells from tumor, blood and ipsilateral draining lymph nodes of a few breast cancer patients underwent full-length TCR alpha and beta sequencing. Ficoll density gradient centrifugation was used to isolate mononuclear cells from either lymph nodes or roughly 50 ml of peripheral blood. Sorted cell populations were confirmed by FACS to exceed 90% purity. The receptor chain draws on TRBV10-3 and TRBJ2-1; 7 bases in the junction line up with TRBD2. This sequence was found in a female donor with breast cancer. Sequenced material: naive CD4+ T cells sorted from blood. In light of the paper, this sample's cell subset or site label describes: naive CD4+ T cells, CD4+CD45RA+CD25-. This receptor has the CDR3 CATLGGRRREQFF. DNA sequence: TGTGCCACGCTGGGCGGGAGAAGGCGTGAGCAGTTCTTC.